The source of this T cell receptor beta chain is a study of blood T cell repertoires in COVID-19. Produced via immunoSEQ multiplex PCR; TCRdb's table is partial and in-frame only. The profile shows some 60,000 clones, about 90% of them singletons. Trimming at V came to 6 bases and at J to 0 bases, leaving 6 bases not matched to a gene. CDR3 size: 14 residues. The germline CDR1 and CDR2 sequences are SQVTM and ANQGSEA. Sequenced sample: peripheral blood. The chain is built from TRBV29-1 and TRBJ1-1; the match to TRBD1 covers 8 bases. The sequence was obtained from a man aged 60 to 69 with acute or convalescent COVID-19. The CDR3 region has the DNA TGCAGCGTGTCCCGACAGGGGATGAACACTGAAGCTTTCTTT. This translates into CSVSRQGMNTEAFF.